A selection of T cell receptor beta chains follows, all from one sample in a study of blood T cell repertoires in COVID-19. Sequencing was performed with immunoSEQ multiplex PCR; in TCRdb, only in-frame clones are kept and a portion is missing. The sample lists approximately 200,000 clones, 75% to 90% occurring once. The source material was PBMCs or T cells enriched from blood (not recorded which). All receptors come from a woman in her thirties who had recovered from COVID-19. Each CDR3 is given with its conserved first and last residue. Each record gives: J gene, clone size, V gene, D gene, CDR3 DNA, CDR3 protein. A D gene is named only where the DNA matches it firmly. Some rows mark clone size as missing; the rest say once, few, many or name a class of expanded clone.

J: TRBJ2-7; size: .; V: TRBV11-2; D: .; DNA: TGTGCCAGCAGCTCAGGGGGGACAGAAAAAACCTACGAGCAGTACTTC; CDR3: CASSSGGTEKTYEQYF
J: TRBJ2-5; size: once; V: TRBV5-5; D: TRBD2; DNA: TGTGCCAGCAGGCAGGGACTAGCGGGCCAAGAGACCCAGTACTTC; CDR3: CASRQGLAGQETQYF
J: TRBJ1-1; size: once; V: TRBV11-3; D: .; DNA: TGTGCCAGCAGCGTGACAGACCCTGAAGCTTTCTTT; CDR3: CASSVTDPEAFF
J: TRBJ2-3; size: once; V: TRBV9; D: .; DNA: TGTGCCAGCAGCCCCAGGGGTGCAGATACGCAGTATTTT; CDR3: CASSPRGADTQYF
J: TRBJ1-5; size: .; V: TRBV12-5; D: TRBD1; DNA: TGTGCTAGTGGTTTGGGGGACAGCCCCAATCAGCCCCAGCATTTT; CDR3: CASGLGDSPNQPQHF
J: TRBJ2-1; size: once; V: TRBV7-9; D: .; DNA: TGTGCCAGCAGCTCCCCGGGGTATGAGCAGTTCTTC; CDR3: CASSSPGYEQFF
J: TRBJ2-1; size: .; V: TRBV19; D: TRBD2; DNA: TGTGCCAGTAGTATAGTTGGGACTAGCGGGGGGCAGGCCTACAATGAGCAGTTCTTC; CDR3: CASSIVGTSGGQAYNEQFF
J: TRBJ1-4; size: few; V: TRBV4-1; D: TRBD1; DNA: TGCGCCAGCAGCCAAGCCAGGGGGTATGAAAAACTGTTTTTT; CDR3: CASSQARGYEKLFF
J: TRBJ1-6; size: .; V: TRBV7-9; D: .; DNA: TGTGCCAGCAGCTTAGCAGGGGGGGCTAATTCACCCCTCCACTTT; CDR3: CASSLAGGANSPLHF
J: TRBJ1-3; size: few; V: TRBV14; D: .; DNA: TGTGCCAGCAGCCAAGTCCACATCTCTGGAAACACCATATATTTT; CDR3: CASSQVHISGNTIYF
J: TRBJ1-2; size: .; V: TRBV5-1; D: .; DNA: TGCGCCAGCAGCTTAGATGGCGGGTATGGCTACACCTTC; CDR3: CASSLDGGYGYTF
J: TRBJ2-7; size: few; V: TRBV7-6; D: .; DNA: TGTGCCAGCAGCTTAGCAGGAACAGGGTCGGACGAGCAGTACTTC; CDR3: CASSLAGTGSDEQYF
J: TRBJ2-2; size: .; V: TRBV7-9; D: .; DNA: TGTGCCAGCAGCCAGGGTAACGGGGAGCTGTTTTTT; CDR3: CASSQGNGELFF
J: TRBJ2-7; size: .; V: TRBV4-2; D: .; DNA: TGTGCCAGCAGCCAGACAGGTTCTACCTACGAGCAGTACTTC; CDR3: CASSQTGSTYEQYF
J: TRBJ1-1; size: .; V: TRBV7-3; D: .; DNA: TGTGCCAGCAGCTTAACCGCCCAGGGTGAAGCTTTCTTT; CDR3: CASSLTAQGEAFF
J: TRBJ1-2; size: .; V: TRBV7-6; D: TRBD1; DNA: TGTGCCAGCAGCCGGGACAGGGGCGGAGGCTACACCTTC; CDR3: CASSRDRGGGYTF
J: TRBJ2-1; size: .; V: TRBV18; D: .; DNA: TGTGCCAGCTCATTGCAAGGGGGGGCTACCTACAATGAGCAGTTCTTC; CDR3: CASSLQGGATYNEQFF
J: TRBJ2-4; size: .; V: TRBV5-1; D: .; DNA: TGCGCCAGCAGCTTGGGAGACAGCAAAAACATTCAGTACTTC; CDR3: CASSLGDSKNIQYF
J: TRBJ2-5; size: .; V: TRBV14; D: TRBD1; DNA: TGTGCCAGCAGCCCAACAATAGGGGGCCGGGAGACCCAGTACTTC; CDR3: CASSPTIGGRETQYF
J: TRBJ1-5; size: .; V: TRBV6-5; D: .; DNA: TGTGCCAGCAGTTACCGCCTAGATCAGCCCCAGCATTTT; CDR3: CASSYRLDQPQHF
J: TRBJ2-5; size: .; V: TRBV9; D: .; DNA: TGTGCCAGCAGCGTAACCCCAGGGTTCGGTGGAGAGACCCAGTACTTC; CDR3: CASSVTPGFGGETQYF
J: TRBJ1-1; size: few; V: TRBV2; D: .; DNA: TGTGCCAGCAGTGAATCCCCCTTCGGGGCTTTCTTT; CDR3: CASSESPFGAFF
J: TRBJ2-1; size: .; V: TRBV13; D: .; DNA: TGTGCCAGCAGATCAAGCGGGTTCTCCTACAATGAGCAGTTCTTC; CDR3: CASRSSGFSYNEQFF
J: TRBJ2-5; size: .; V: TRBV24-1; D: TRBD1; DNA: TGTGCCACCGAAGACAGGGGTAACAGAGAGACCCAGTACTTC; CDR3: CATEDRGNRETQYF
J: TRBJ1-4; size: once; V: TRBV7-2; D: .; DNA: TGTGCCAGCAGCCCGAACAATAAAAAACTGTTTTTT; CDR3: CASSPNNKKLFF
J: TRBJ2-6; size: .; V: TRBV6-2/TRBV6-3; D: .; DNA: TGTGCCAGCAGTGATGGACAGGGAGGGCCCTCTGGGGCCAACGTCCTGACTTTC; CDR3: CASSDGQGGPSGANVLTF
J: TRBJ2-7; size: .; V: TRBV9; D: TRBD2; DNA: TGTGCCAGCAGCCCCTGGGGGGAGGGGAACTACGAGCAGTACTTC; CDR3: CASSPWGEGNYEQYF
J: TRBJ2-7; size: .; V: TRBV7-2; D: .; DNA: TGTGCCAGCAGCTTAGACAGGGTAACCTACGAGCAGTACTTC; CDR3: CASSLDRVTYEQYF
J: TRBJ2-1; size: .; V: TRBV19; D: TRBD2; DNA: TGTGCCAGTAGTATACGAGCGGGGGGCTGGTACAATGAGCAGTTCTTC; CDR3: CASSIRAGGWYNEQFF
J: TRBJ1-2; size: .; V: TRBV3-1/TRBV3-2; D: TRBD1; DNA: TGTGCCAGCAGCCTCACAGGGGTGAACTATGGCTACACCTTC; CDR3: CASSLTGVNYGYTF
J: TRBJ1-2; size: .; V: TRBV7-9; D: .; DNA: TGTGCCAGCAGCTCCCACAGGGAGGGCTACACCTTC; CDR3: CASSSHREGYTF
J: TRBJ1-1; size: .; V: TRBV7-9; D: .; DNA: TGTGCCATCAGATGGCGGGACACTGAAGCTTTCTTT; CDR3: CAIRWRDTEAFF
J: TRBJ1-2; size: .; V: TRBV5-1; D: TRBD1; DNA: TGCGCCAGCAGCCCCGGGACAGCAAACTATGGCTACACCTTC; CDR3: CASSPGTANYGYTF
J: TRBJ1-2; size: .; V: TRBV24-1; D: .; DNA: TGTGCCACCAGTGATTCCGGGTTTGGCTACACCTTC; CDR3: CATSDSGFGYTF
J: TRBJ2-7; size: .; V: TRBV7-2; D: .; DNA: TGTGCCAGCAGCTCAGGACTGCTCTCCTACGAGCAGTACTTC; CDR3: CASSSGLLSYEQYF
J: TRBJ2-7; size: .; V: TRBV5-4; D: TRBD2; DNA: TGTGCCAGCAGCTTTTCTGTCCTAGCGGGAGGGCCGGGGGAGCAGTACTTC; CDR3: CASSFSVLAGGPGEQYF
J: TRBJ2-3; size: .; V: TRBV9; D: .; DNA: TGTGCCAGCAGCGTAGGGGCAGACACAGATACGCAGTATTTT; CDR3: CASSVGADTDTQYF
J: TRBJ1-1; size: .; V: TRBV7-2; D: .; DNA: TGTGCCAGCAGCTTAGAACTCCTCCGTGAAGCTTTCTTT; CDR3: CASSLELLREAFF
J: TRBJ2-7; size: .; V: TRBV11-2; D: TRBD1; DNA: TGTGCCAGCAGCTCTAAAGCCGGGACAGGCTCCTACGAGCAGTACTTC; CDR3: CASSSKAGTGSYEQYF
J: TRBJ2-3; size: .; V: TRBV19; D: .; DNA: TGTGCCAGTAGAGGTTTGGTGGGGCACACAGATACGCAGTATTTT; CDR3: CASRGLVGHTDTQYF
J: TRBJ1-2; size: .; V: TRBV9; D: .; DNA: TGTGCCAGCAGCGTAGGAGAAGGACAGAACTATGGCTACACCTTC; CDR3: CASSVGEGQNYGYTF
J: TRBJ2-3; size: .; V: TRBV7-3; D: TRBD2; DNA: TGTGCCAGCAGCTTAGTAACTAGCGGGAGTGATACGCAGTATTTT; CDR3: CASSLVTSGSDTQYF
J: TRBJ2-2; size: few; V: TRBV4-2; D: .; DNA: TGTGCCAGCACCCCCGGGACTAACACCGGGGAGCTGTTTTTT; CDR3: CASTPGTNTGELFF
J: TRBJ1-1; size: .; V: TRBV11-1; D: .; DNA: TGTGCCAGCAGCCCGGACAGCTCGAACACTGAAGCTTTCTTT; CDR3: CASSPDSSNTEAFF
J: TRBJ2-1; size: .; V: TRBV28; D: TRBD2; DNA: TGTGCCAGCAGTGGGCTAGCGGGGGGGCGAGAGCAGTTCTTC; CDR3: CASSGLAGGREQFF
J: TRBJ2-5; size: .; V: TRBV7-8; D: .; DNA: TGTGCCAGCAGCTTAGAACGGGAGACCCAGTACTTC; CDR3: CASSLERETQYF
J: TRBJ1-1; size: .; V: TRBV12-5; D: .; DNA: TGTGCTAGTGGCTCTAAAAGGTTGGAGGACACTGAAGCTTTCTTT; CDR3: CASGSKRLEDTEAFF
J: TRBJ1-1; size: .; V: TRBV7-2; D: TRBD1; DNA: TGTGCCAGCAGCCCCGACCGGGACAGGGTCACTGAAGCTTTCTTT; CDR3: CASSPDRDRVTEAFF
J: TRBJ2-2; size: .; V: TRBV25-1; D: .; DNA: TGTGCCAGCCAAGGCCGGGACACCTACACCGGGGAGCTGTTTTTT; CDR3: CASQGRDTYTGELFF
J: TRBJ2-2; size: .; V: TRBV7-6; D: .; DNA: TGTGCCAGCAGCTTAGCGTCGGCGAACACCGGGGAGCTGTTTTTT; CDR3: CASSLASANTGELFF
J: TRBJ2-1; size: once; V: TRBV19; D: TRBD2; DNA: TGTGCCAGTAGTATAGATCGGGGAGCGGGAGAGTACAATGAGCAGTTCTTC; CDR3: CASSIDRGAGEYNEQFF
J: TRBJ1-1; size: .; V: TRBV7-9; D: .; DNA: TGTGCCAGCAGATTAGACCCAGGGAGGGGTGGTCGCACTGAAGCTTTCTTT; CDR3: CASRLDPGRGGRTEAFF
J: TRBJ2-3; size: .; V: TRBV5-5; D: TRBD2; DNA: TGTGCCAGCAGCTCCCCGCGGGGGAACCCCCGACGGAAGAGCACAGATACGCAGTATTTT; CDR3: CASSSPRGNPRRKSTDTQYF
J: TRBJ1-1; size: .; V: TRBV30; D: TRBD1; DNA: TGTGCCTGGAGTGACAGGGGATGGGAAACTGAAGCTTTCTTT; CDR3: CAWSDRGWETEAFF
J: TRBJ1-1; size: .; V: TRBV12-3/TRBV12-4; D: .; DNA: TGTGCCAGCACCCCCGGGGGGATAACTGAAGCTTTCTTT; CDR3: CASTPGGITEAFF
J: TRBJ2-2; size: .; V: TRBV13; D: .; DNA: TGTGCCAGCAGTAGGGGCCACGGGGAGCTGTTTTTT; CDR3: CASSRGHGELFF
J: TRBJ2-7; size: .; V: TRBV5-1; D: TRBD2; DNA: TGCGCCAGCAGCTTGGCGGCTAGCGGGATCTACGAGCAGTACTTC; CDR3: CASSLAASGIYEQYF
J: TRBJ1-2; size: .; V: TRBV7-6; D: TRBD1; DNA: TGTGCCAGCAGCTTAGCGACAGGGTATGGCTACACCTTC; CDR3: CASSLATGYGYTF
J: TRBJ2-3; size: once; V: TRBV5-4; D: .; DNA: TGTGCCAGCAGCTTGGATCTAGGCGCAGATACGCAGTATTTT; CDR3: CASSLDLGADTQYF